The text below deals with one T cell receptor (beta chain). The data were taken from a study of T cells in tuberculosis. Study findings and constraints: Some low-affinity tetramer-binding T cells may be absent from this sample.

No alpha-beta pairing information exists for these sequences. Clones were read by immunoSEQ multiplex PCR, and TCRdb kept only the in-frame ones, dropping some. The data contain 88,000 or so clones, about nine tenths of them singletons. After thawing and overnight rest, PBMC were stained with GMM-loaded CD1B tetramer, viability dye and anti-CD3 for sorting. The CD1B tetramers carried C32 glucose monomycolate purified from Rhodococcus equi. Before cryopreservation, the sorted PBMC lost their CD14-expressing monocytes. From each donor, some 90,000 tetramer-negative cells were sorted. CDR3 length: 14 amino acids. CDR1 SGDLS and CDR2 YYNGEE come from the germline V gene. V was clipped by 1 base and J by 2 bases, with 8 bases between them.

The chain combines TRBV9 with TRBJ2-3, with D possibly TRBD2 on 5 matching bases. The sample consisted of CD1b-GMM tetramer-negative cells sorted from PBMCs. This clonotype was sampled from an adult woman with latent tuberculosis. The CDR3 DNA sequence: TGTGCCAGCAGCGTACTCGGGGACACAGATACGCAGTATTTT. This gives the protein CASSVLGDTDTQYF.